This T cell receptor beta chain appears in the sequencing data of a study of T cells in Graves' hyperthyroidism and ophthalmopathy (dated by TCRdb to about 2019). As for the study more broadly: Peripheral blood samples were taken at the time of initial diagnosis, prior to any treatment. TCR Vbeta CDR3 sequencing of 140 or so peripheral blood samples (approximately 44 ophthalmopathy, about 80 hyperthyroidism and some 17 progressor patients) is reported in the paper. For training and testing, the 110 or so patients in the discovery cohort were randomly divided in a 7:3 ratio. To identify distinguishing TCR V-J signatures, a discovery cohort of around 98 patients was used, comprising 43 with Graves' ophthalmopathy and approximately 57 with stable Graves' hyperthyroidism. Once sampling was done, hyperthyroidism patients were given methimazole at a starting dose of 30 mg daily, whereas ophthalmopathy patients were given high-dose intravenous methylprednisolone. Prospective prediction of ophthalmopathy was tested in an independent validation cohort consisting of 18 hyperthyroidism patients and 17 patients who later progressed to ophthalmopathy. In about 6 Graves' hyperthyroidism patients, the study also compared T-cell repertoires from thyroid tissue with T-cell repertoires from blood.

Summary of the overall study and its limitations: Most expanded thyroid clonotypes (frequency above 0.001) were also detected in blood, a finding suggesting that blood repertoires may reflect thyroid immune responses. Ophthalmopathy was separated from stable hyperthyroidism by a 13 V-J signature model, with roughly 88% sensitivity and 81% to 82% specificity obtained in cross-validation and 80%/75% obtained in testing. Sample size was not statistically predetermined, and investigators were not blinded to group allocation. In validation, progression to ophthalmopathy was predicted by the model with 70.59% sensitivity and approximately 78% specificity, a median of approximately 6.5 months before onset.

TCR beta CDR3 regions were amplified from RNA transcripts. The TCR CDR3 was subjected to a first round of RT-PCR using the HTBI primer set and the Qiagen OneStep RT-PCR kit. Libraries were constructed in a second round of multiplex PCR, after which size selection and purification were performed. Sequencing of the libraries was done on an Illumina HiSeq2000 using paired-end 100 bp reads. The source study handled its data this way. SOAPnuke was used to process the raw data, with reads discarded if the reads contained adapters or uncalled bases, had a mean Phred below 15, or lacked an exact constant-primer or identifier match. COPE v1.2.5 was used to merge high-quality paired reads, and clonotypes were defined as unique nucleotide sequences. Clonotypes were aligned to IMGT TRBV, TRBD and TRBJ reference segments using MiTCR v1.1. The analysis was restricted to V-J combinations with a frequency above 0.0001, which together covered 99% to 99.2% of the repertoires. A TCS score was defined as the ratio of F50 (clonal expansion) to E x V (chaos), with BLOSUM62-based TCRdist applied between CDR3 peptides within each V-J. Welch's t-statistics and random forest reduced roughly 540 V-J features to around 14, which were used in a naive Bayes classifier (R e1071). TCRdb's own reprocessing of the public reads used fastp at Q25 and MiXCR and kept productive beta chains. Merged by CDR3 protein, the rows form single entries marked with the most common genes and DNA. TCRdb, not the original authors, processed these V and J calls. The sample profile shows about 590,000 distinct CDR3 sequences; 15% to 19% of them were found once. About 7% of the sample belongs to the ten largest clones.

Remarks on this clonotype: The antigen it binds to is not known. No base quality values were provided; no much bigger clone lies one nucleotide off.

Stable Graves' hyperthyroidism was defined as the absence of progression to ophthalmopathy over 18 months of follow-up. Hyperthyroidism patients were newly diagnosed, with disease duration under 2 months, and aged 18 to 65 years. Any patient with an uncontrolled infection, another autoimmune disease, pregnancy or lactation was excluded. Diagnoses were established on the basis of clinical symptoms, serum thyroxine and TRAb, thyroid ultrasound, and orbital computed tomography. Ficoll-Paque density gradient centrifugation was used to isolate PBMCs from about 10 ml of fresh peripheral blood. Total RNA was extracted using Trizol reagent, and RNA quality was assessed on an Agilent 2100 Bioanalyzer. Sequencing used blood. This clonotype was obtained from a woman aged 25 to 39 with Graves' hyperthyroidism.

The CDR3 sequence is CASSIAPPPRVTDTQYF. The sequenced DNA is TGTGCCAGTAGTATAGCCCCACCGCCGCGGGTCACAGATACGCAGTATTTT. This chain is built from TRBV19 and TRBJ2-3, with TRBD2 perhaps the D gene, on 5 matching bases. There are 17 amino acids in the CDR3, from cysteine to phenylalanine inclusive. Of all the DNA, just the CDR3 is kept, 51 bases in frame from base 1. Cut back by 1 base and 2 bases, the V and J ends lie 16 bases apart. CDR1 LNHDA and CDR2 SQIVND are derived from the germline V gene (reference sequence).